Here is one T cell receptor beta chain with its context. The antigen remains unidentified. This sample was taken from a study of T cells in narcolepsy. Measured with immunoSEQ multiplex PCR; TCRdb has only the in-frame clones, and not every one. The data hold about 33,000 clones, with 85% to 90% observed a single time. Study-level results: Autoreactive HCRT-specific and TRIB2-specific clonotypes were marked in same-patient CSF-versus-blood CD4+ comparisons.

Sample: CD45RA- memory CD4+ T cells from PBMCs. The receptor's source is a human donor with narcolepsy.

The CDR3 DNA reads TGTGCCAGTGGGACAGCTGGGGAAAAACTGTTTTTT. Residues: CASGTAGEKLFF. The V call is TRBV19, the J call TRBJ1-4, with 7 bases fitting TRBD1. Germline V gives CDR1 LNHDA, CDR2 SQIVND (reference sequence). The V and J ends lost 8 bases and 8 bases, in that order; junction bases with no gene match: 5. CDR3 size: 12 residues.